These 19 T cell receptor beta chains share one sample of origin, sequenced in a study of OX40 agonist ivuxolimab in advanced cancers. Sequencing used immunoSEQ multiplex PCR; TCRdb keeps in-frame clones, though not all of them. The sample comprises just over 90,000 clones, 90% to 95% of which are singletons, and roughly 2.6% rests with the top ten. The material was CD4+ or CD8+ T cells sorted from blood, obtained in a trial of the OX40 agonist ivuxolimab. These receptors were obtained from an adult with an advanced solid tumor such as melanoma, head and neck, liver or kidney cancer.

The rearrangement links TRBV6-5 to TRBJ1-3, with D perhaps matching TRBD1 (5 bases). The V end lost 0 bases, the J end lost 4 bases, and 10 bases lay between the germline ends. Germline CDR1 MNHEY, CDR2 SVGAGI. The CDR3 is 15 residues long. CDR3 nucleotides: TGTGCCAGCAGTTACTCCCAGGGAGGAGGAAACACCATATATTTT. Residues: CASSYSQGGGNTIYF.

This sequence joins TRBV27 and TRBJ2-2; D not resolved. The length of the CDR3 is 14 residues. Trimming removed 3 bases from V and 4 bases from J, with 9 bases in between. Looked up from germline, CDR1 is MNHEY and CDR2 is SMNVEV (reference sequence). CDR3 region: CASSFHSGTGELFF. Written as DNA, the CDR3 is TGTGCCAGCAGTTTTCACTCGGGCACCGGGGAGCTGTTTTTT.

The J gene is TRBJ1-1, the V gene TRBV10-2; 7 nucleotides line up with TRBD1. The CDR3 spans 14 residues. V shed 2 bases, J shed 5 bases, and the junction held 5 bases outside the gene matches. Germline CDR1 is WSHSY and CDR2 is SAAADI. CDR3 amino acids: CASSEKGARTEAFF. The DNA for the CDR3 is TGCGCCAGCAGTGAGAAGGGGGCGCGGACTGAAGCTTTCTTT.

The chain employs TRBV27 and TRBJ2-1; D uncertain. The CDR3 is 16 amino acids. Germline CDR1 MNHEY, CDR2 SMNVEV (reference sequence). Trimming took 3 bases from V and 0 from J, leaving 12 bases between them. The CDR3 is CASSLTGESSYNEQFF. In nucleotides, the CDR3 is TGTGCCAGCAGTTTGACCGGCGAGAGCTCCTACAATGAGCAGTTCTTC.

V and J are TRBV10-3 and TRBJ1-4; D possibly corresponds to TRBD1 (5 bases). Germline lookup yields CDR1 ENHRY and CDR2 SYGVKD. V lost 0 bases and J lost 8, with 16 bases in between. The CDR3 is 16 amino acids. The CDR3: CAISESSPGLQEKLFF. The CDR3 nucleotides are TGTGCCATCAGTGAGTCCTCGCCAGGGTTGCAGGAAAAACTGTTTTTT.

This clone was picked up one time. The V gene is TRBV11-3, the J gene TRBJ2-7, with D uncertain. This CDR3 contains 13 residues. CDR1 and CDR2 (germline): SGHNT, YENEEA. V was shortened by 5 bases and J by 4 bases, with 12 bases between the two germline ends. This CDR3 is CASSPPGRYEQYF. CDR3 nucleotide sequence: TGTGCCAGCAGCCCGCCAGGTCGGTACGAGCAGTACTTC.

V gene TRBV28 combines with J gene TRBJ1-2; D call uncertain. CDR1 is MDHEN and CDR2 is SYDVKM in the germline V gene. V lost 6 bases and J lost 6, with 5 bases in between. CDR3 size: 10 residues. The CDR3, as DNA: TGTGCCAGCAGCCGGAATGGCTACACCTTC. Protein sequence: CASSRNGYTF.

The V call is TRBV9, the J call TRBJ2-3; the D is unclear. The germline V gene has CDR1 SGDLS and CDR2 YYNGEE. There are 17 residues in the CDR3. V was trimmed by 4 bases and J by 1 base, leaving 19 bases between them. Here the CDR3 DNA reads TGTGCCAGCAGCCCCAAGGCTTCCGTCCGTGGCACAGATACGCAGTATTTT. As protein: CASSPKASVRGTDTQYF. Complete variable domain (other parts from reference TRBV9 and TRBJ2-3): DSGVTQTPKHLITATGQRVTLRCSPRSGDLSVYWYQQSLDQGLQFLIQYYNGEERAKGNILERFSAQQFPDLHSELNLSSLELGDSALYFCASSPKASVRGTDTQYFGPGTRLTVL.

CDR3: CASQVNTEAFF. The CDR3 region has the DNA TGTGCCAGCCAGGTGAACACTGAAGCTTTCTTT. The rearrangement joins TRBV6-5 to TRBJ1-1; D not resolved. The CDR3 covers 11 residues. The germline gives CDR1 MNHEY, CDR2 SVGAGI. Trimming cost V 8 bases and J 0 bases, with 4 bases left between them.

The chain links TRBV14 to TRBJ2-5; D possibly corresponds to TRBD2 (5 bases). The CDR3 has 17 residues. Germline values: CDR1 SGHDN, CDR2 FVKESK. V lost 0 bases, J lost 3 bases, and 17 bases lay in between. CDR3: CASSQDLRTSIKETQYF. The CDR3 DNA reads TGTGCCAGCAGCCAAGATTTAAGGACTTCAATTAAAGAGACCCAGTACTTC.

This clone was counted once. The chain is built from TRBV7-9 and TRBJ1-4; D remains unclear. The germline V gene encodes CDR1 SEHNR and CDR2 FQNEAQ (reference sequence). The V gene lost 5 bases and the J gene lost 6 bases, with 16 bases spanning the gap. The CDR3 contains 15 residues. CDR3 residues: CASSLNPTSHEKLFF. CDR3 in DNA: TGTGCCAGCAGCCTAAACCCGACTTCACATGAAAAACTGTTTTTT.

The V and J genes are TRBV9 and TRBJ2-1, with D perhaps TRBD2 (6 bases). The CDR3 runs to 15 residues. Deletions cut 3 bases from V and 1 base from J, with 11 bases between. Germline assignment: CDR1 SGDLS and CDR2 YYNGEE. The CDR3 DNA reads as TGTGCCAGCAGCGGAGCTAGCGCATCCTACAATGAGCAGTTCTTC. Its protein is CASSGASASYNEQFF.

The chain carries TRBV12-5 and TRBJ1-5; D is uncertain. Germline CDR1 LGHNT, CDR2 FRNRAP. V was trimmed by 2 bases and J by 2 bases, leaving 4 bases between them. This CDR3 has 13 amino acids. CDR3 in DNA: TGTGCTAGTGGTTTGCGGGGCAATCAGCCCCAGCATTTT. Its translation: CASGLRGNQPQHF.

This clone was counted only a few times. The chain links TRBV25-1 to TRBJ1-4; D is ambiguous. Trimming took 8 bases from V and 0 from J, leaving 10 bases between them. The germline V gene has CDR1 MGHDK and CDR2 SYGVNS. The CDR3 has 14 residues. DNA of the CDR3: TGTGCCAGCTCCTCGGTTGCAACTAATGAAAAACTGTTTTTT. This gives the protein CASSSVATNEKLFF.

The chain has TRBV4-3 and TRBJ2-7, with D possibly matching TRBD2 (5 bases). From germline, CDR1 is LGHNA and CDR2 YSLEER. The CDR3 runs to 18 residues. The ends were cut back, 2 bases at V and 6 bases at J, with 26 bases in the middle. CDR3 DNA sequence: TGCGCCAGCAGCCAACCCGCGGGCGAAAGAACATCCCCCTTCGAGCAGTACTTC. This gives the protein CASSQPAGERTSPFEQYF.

For the CDR3, the DNA is TGTGCCAGCAGCGACGGACCTATGCGGAATGAGCAGTTCTTC. It codes for CASSDGPMRNEQFF. This sequence joins TRBV6-5 and TRBJ2-1, with D unclear. The V gene's germline CDR1 is MNHEY and CDR2 SVGAGI. This CDR3 has 14 amino acids. The V end lost 6 bases, the J end lost 7 bases, and 16 bases lay between the germline ends.

The chain carries TRBV5-6 and TRBJ2-5; a weak D match, TRBD1 (5 bases). V was cut by 5 bases and J by 5 bases, with 13 bases left in between. The CDR3 has 13 residues. Per germline, CDR1 SGHDT and CDR2 YYEEEE. The CDR3 DNA reads TGTGCCAGCAGGGCAGGGTCGAGGGAGACCCAGTACTTC. Encoded protein: CASRAGSRETQYF.

This chain joins TRBV5-6 and TRBJ2-3, with 12 bases fitting TRBD2. V shed 5 bases, J shed 4 bases, and the junction held 5 bases outside the gene matches. CDR1 SGHDT and CDR2 YYEEEE come from the germline V gene. This CDR3 contains 15 residues. CDR3 region: CASRLLAGGPDTQYF. The CDR3 DNA is TGTGCCAGCAGATTACTAGCGGGAGGCCCAGATACGCAGTATTTT.

This sequence joins TRBV27 and TRBJ2-7; 8 bases are shared with TRBD1. The CDR3 totals 13 residues. Germline V gene sequence: CDR1 MNHEY, CDR2 SMNVEV (reference sequence). J was trimmed by 2 bases and V by 11 bases; bases with no gene match: 8. The CDR3 nucleotides read TGTGCCGGACACCGGGACAGGCCCTACGAGCAGTACTTC. Amino acids: CAGHRDRPYEQYF.